This record covers a single T cell receptor beta chain. In the study's own analysis: It was from reference gene primer amplification that nucleated cell counts were estimated. The table came from immunoSEQ multiplex PCR; TCRdb's copy has only in-frame clones and leaves some out. V, J and clone size reflect that table, while D and trimming were determined from the DNA. Of approximately 300,000 clones in the sample, about 85% were seen once. Participants' own reports of clinical history determined their cohort assignment. The CDR3 extends over 15 amino acids. Germline V lookup: CDR1 MNHEY, CDR2 SVGAGI. V lost 5 bases and J lost 5; bases outside the gene matches: 11. The data are from a study of blood T cell repertoires in COVID-19.

This sequence was found in a woman in her twenties or thirties who had recovered from COVID-19. Sequenced sample: PBMCs or T cells enriched from blood (not recorded which). This chain uses TRBV6-5 with TRBJ1-2; 7 nucleotides align to TRBD1. DNA for the CDR3: TGTGCCAGCAGTCCAACCCAGGGGGATTGGTATGGCTACACCTTC. It is translated as CASSPTQGDWYGYTF.